The sequence of this T cell receptor (beta chain) was determined in a study of OX40 agonist ivuxolimab in advanced cancers. As for the study in general: Prior therapy, whether anti-PD-1, anti-PD-L1 or anti-CTLA-4, was allowed, and more than 35% had some. General study results and limits: Patients with a partial response at 0.1-3.0 mg/kg had among the lowest clonal expansion.

With regard to this clone: Its antigen is still unknown.

From germline, CDR1 is SEHNR and CDR2 FQNEAQ (reference sequence). The length of the CDR3 is 14 residues. The V and J ends lost 5 bases and 4 bases respectively, with 14 bases between them. TCRdb's table, derived via immunoSEQ multiplex PCR, lists solely in-frame clones and lacks some. The table records 60,000 to 90,000 clones, roughly 81% of them present only once. This sequence originates from an adult with an advanced solid tumor such as melanoma, head and neck, liver or kidney cancer. The V and J genes are TRBV7-9 and TRBJ2-5, with D perhaps TRBD1 or TRBD2 (6 bases each). The specimen comprised CD4+ or CD8+ T cells sorted from blood, sampled in a trial of the OX40 agonist ivuxolimab. In DNA, the CDR3 is TGTGCCAGCAGCCCAGGGGTCGGGGGAGAGACCCAGTACTTC. It codes for CASSPGVGGETQYF. The entire variable domain, with the rest obtained from reference TRBV7-9 and TRBJ2-5, is as follows: DTGVSQNPRHKITKRGQNVTFRCDPISEHNRLYWYRQTLGQGPEFLTYFQNEAQLEKSRLLSDRFSAERPKGSFSTLEIQRTEQGDSAMYLCASSPGVGGETQYFGPGTRLLVL.